This entry describes one TCR beta chain. This record belongs to a study of human T cells and chemical hapten exposure. Study as a whole: During the approximately 25-week study period, patients had diphenylcyclopropenone applied to the scalp every week. Diagnoses of alopecia areata, totalis or universalis occurred in mostly female patients.

This CDR3 has 14 residues. Deletions cut 7 bases from V and 0 bases from J, with 15 bases between. The germline CDR1 and CDR2 sequences are SQVTM and ANQGSEA. The study used a library that attached unique molecular identifiers to individual cDNA molecules. TCRdb passed the RACE reads through MiXCR, listing each CDR3 protein once. Of tens of thousands of distinct CDR3 sequences in the sample, 10% were seen once. Time point noted: pre-sensitization, week 0. Specified treatment: therapeutic diphenylcyclopropenone sensitization with weekly scalp DPC. The template was total RNA from unfractionated whole blood. Donors were 18 to 70-year-old alopecia patients suitable for DPC.

The sample was whole blood, taken in connection with sensitization to the hapten diphenylcyclopropenone (DPC). The TCR sequence derives from a man between 45 and 60 years old with alopecia areata. Some clones in this sample may be carry-over from other donors' samples. The chain links TRBV29-1 to TRBJ1-1, with D perhaps TRBD1 (6 bases). This chain's CDR3 is CSAHLGGVNTEAFF. In DNA form, the CDR3 reads TGCAGCGCCCACCTAGGGGGAGTGAACACTGAAGCTTTCTTT.